Below, 3 T cell receptor beta chains from the same sample are listed, as sequenced in a study of blood T cell repertoires in COVID-19. Measured with immunoSEQ multiplex PCR; TCRdb has only the in-frame clones, and not every one. This sample carries around 270,000 clones, approximately 90% of them seen once, and the ten largest clones take about 4.6%. Input material: peripheral blood. These receptors were obtained from a man aged 35 to 55 with acute or convalescent COVID-19.

The genes are TRBV27 and TRBJ1-2; 7 nucleotides match TRBD1. V gave up 4 bases and J gave up 4 bases; unmatched junction bases: 6. The CDR3 covers 14 residues. Germline-derived CDR1 and CDR2 are MNHEY and SMNVEV (reference sequence). DNA of the CDR3: TGTGCCAGCAGTTCCTGGGACAGATTCTATGGCTACACCTTC. Its protein is CASSSWDRFYGYTF.

This clone was recorded once. Other DNA sequences in the same sample also yield this CDR3. The chain employs TRBV6-5 and TRBJ2-7; the match to TRBD1 covers 8 bases. Trimming at V came to 5 bases and at J to 2 bases, leaving 5 bases not matched to a gene. Germline loops: CDR1 MNHEY, CDR2 SVGAGI. The CDR3 runs to 14 residues. CDR3 protein: CASSTRTGPYEQYF. CDR3 nucleotides: TGTGCCAGCAGTACCAGGACAGGGCCCTACGAGCAGTACTTC.

The chain uses TRBV19 and TRBJ1-2; 7 bases match TRBD1. Germline CDR1 and CDR2: LNHDA and SQIVND (reference sequence). With 5 bases clipped from V and 8 bases from J, the junction kept 8 bases outside the gene matches. This CDR3 comprises 13 residues. The CDR3: CASSGDSVRGYTF. The CDR3 nucleotides are TGTGCCAGTAGTGGGGACAGCGTGAGGGGCTACACCTTC.